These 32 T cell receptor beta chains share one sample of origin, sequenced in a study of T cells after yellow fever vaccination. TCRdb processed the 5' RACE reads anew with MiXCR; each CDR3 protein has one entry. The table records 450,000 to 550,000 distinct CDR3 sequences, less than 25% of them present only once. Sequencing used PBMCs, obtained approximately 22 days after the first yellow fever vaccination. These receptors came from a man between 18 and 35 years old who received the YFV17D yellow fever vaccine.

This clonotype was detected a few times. The CDR3 DNA is TGTGCCAGCAGTTACTGGGGGACAGGGAGCTACGAGCAGTACTTC. Encoded protein: CASSYWGTGSYEQYF. The chain carries TRBV6-5 and TRBJ2-7; 9 nucleotides agree with TRBD1. With 1 base clipped from V and 3 bases from J, the junction kept 4 bases outside the gene matches. The CDR3 sequence is 15 residues long. The V gene's germline CDR1 is MNHEY and CDR2 SVGAGI.

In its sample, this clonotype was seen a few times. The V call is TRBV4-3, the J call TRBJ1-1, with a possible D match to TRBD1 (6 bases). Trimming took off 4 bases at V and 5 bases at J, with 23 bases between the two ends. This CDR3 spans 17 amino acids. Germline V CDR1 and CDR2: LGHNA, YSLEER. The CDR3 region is CASSPVEGQGMGTEAFF. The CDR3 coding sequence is TGCGCCAGCAGCCCGGTTGAAGGGCAGGGGATGGGGACTGAAGCTTTCTTT.

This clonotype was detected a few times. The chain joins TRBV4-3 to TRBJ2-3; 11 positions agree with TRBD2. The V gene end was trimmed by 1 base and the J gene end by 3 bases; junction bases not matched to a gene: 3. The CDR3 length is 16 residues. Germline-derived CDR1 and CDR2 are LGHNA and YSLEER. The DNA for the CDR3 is TGCGCCAGCAGCCAAGCTAGCGGGGGGCAGACAGATACGCAGTATTTT. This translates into CASSQASGGQTDTQYF.

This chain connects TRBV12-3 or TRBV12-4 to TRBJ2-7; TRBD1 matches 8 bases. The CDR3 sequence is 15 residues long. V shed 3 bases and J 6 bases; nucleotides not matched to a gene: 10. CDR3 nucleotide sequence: TGTGCCAGCAGTTTCTTAGCGGCAGGGGGCGGCGAGCAGTACTTC. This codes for CASSFLAAGGGEQYF.

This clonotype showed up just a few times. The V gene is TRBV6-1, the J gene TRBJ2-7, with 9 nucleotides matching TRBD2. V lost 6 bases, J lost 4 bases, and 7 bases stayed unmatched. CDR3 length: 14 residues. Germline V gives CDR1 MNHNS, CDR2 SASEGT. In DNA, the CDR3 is TGTGCCAGCAGGCGGCGGGGGGGCCTTTACGAGCAGTACGTC. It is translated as CASRRRGGLYEQYV.

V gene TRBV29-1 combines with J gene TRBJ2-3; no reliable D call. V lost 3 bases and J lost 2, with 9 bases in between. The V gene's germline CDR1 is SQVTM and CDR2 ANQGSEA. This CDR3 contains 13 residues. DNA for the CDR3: TGCAGCGTTGACCCCGACCCCACAGATACGCAGTATTTT. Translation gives CSVDPDPTDTQYF.

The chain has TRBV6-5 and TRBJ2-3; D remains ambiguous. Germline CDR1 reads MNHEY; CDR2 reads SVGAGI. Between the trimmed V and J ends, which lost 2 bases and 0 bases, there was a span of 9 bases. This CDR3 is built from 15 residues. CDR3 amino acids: CASSYSYSSTDTQYF. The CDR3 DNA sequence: TGTGCCAGCAGTTACAGTTATTCTAGCACAGATACGCAGTATTTT.

The DNA for the CDR3 is TGTGCCAGCAGCCCCCAGGGGGGTGCACCTAGCACAGATACGCAGTATTTT. Protein sequence: CASSPQGGAPSTDTQYF. The V and J genes are TRBV7-3 and TRBJ2-3; D is perhaps TRBD1 (7 bases). The ends were cut back, 5 bases at V and 0 bases at J, with 18 bases in the middle. CDR3 length: 17 amino acids. Germline CDR1 reads SGHTA; CDR2 reads FQGTGA.

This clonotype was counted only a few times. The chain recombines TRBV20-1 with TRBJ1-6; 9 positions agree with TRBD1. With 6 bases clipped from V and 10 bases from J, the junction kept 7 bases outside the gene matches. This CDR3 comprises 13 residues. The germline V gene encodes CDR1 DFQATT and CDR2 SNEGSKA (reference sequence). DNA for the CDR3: TGCAGTGCCAGGACAGGGGAAGGGTCACCCCTCCACTTT. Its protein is CSARTGEGSPLHF.

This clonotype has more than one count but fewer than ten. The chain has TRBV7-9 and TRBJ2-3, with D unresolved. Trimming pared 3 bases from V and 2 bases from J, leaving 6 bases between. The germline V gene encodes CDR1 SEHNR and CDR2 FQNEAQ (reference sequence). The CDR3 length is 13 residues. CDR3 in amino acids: CASSFSFTDTQYF. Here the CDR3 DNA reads TGTGCCAGCAGCTTCTCTTTCACAGATACGCAGTATTTT.

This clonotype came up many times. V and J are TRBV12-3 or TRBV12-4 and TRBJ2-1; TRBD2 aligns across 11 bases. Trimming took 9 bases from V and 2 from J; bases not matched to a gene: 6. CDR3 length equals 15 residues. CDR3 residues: CASPASGGTYNEQFF. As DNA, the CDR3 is TGTGCCAGTCCCGCTAGCGGGGGGACCTACAATGAGCAGTTCTTC.

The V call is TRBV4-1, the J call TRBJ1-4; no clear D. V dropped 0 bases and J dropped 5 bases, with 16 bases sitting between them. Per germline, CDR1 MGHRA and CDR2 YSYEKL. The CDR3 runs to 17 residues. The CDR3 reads CASSQDFKVAANEKLFF. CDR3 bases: TGCGCCAGCAGCCAAGATTTCAAGGTAGCCGCGAATGAAAAACTGTTTTTT.

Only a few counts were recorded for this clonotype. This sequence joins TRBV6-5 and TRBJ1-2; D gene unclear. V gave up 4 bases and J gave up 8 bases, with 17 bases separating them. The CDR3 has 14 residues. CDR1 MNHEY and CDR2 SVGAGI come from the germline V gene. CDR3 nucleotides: TGTGCCAGCAGTTTTGGCGAAACCAGTGGGGGCTACACCTTC. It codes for CASSFGETSGGYTF.

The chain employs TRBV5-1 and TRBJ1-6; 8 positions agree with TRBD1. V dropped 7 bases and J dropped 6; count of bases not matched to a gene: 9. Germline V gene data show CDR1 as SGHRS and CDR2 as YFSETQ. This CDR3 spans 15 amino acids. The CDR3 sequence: CASGKGQGLNSPLHF. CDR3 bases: TGCGCCAGCGGCAAAGGACAGGGCCTTAATTCACCCCTCCACTTT.

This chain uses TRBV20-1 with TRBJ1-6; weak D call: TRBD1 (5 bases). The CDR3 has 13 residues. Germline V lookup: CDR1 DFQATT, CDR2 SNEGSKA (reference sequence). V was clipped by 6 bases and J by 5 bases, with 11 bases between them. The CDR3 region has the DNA TGCAGTGCCATACAGGTTGATAATTCACCCCTCCACTTT. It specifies CSAIQVDNSPLHF.

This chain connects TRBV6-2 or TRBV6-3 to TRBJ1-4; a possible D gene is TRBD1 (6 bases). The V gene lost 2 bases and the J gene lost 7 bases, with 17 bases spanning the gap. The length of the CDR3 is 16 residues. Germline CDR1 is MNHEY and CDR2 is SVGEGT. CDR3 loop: CASSYREGGYGEKLFF. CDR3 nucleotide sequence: TGTGCCAGCAGTTACAGAGAAGGGGGATATGGTGAAAAACTGTTTTTT.

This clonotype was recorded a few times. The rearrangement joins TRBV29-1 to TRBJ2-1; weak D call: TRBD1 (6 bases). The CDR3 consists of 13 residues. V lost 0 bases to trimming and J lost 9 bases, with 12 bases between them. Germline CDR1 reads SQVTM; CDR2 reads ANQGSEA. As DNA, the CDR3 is TGCAGCGTTGAAGATCAATCAGGGGTTGAGCAGTTCTTC. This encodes CSVEDQSGVEQFF.

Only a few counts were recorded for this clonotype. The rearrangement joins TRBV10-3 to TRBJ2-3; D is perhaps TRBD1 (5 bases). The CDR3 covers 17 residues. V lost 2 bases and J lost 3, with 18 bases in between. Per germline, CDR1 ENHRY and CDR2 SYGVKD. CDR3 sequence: CAISEAPPNQGTDTQYF. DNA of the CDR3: TGTGCCATCAGTGAGGCGCCTCCCAACCAGGGAACAGATACGCAGTATTTT.

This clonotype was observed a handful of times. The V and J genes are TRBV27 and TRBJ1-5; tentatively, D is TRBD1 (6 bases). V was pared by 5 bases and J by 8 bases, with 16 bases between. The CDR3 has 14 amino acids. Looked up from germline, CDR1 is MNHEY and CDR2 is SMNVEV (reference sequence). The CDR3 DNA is TGTGCCAGCAGTCCCTACCCCTACAGGGAGCCCCAGCATTTT. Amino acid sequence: CASSPYPYREPQHF.

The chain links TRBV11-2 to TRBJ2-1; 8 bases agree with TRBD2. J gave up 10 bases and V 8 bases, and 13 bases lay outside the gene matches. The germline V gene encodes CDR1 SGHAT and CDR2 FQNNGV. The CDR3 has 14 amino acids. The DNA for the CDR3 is TGTGCCAGCTCGAGGGTGGCGGGGGGACGCGAGCAGTTCTTC. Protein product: CASSRVAGGREQFF.

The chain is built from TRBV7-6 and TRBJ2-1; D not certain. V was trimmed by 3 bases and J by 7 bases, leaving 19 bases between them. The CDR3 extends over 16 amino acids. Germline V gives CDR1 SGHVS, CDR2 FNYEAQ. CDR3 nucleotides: TGTGCCAGCAGCTTCAGTTCCGGAACAGCTACAAATGAGCAGTTCTTC. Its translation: CASSFSSGTATNEQFF.

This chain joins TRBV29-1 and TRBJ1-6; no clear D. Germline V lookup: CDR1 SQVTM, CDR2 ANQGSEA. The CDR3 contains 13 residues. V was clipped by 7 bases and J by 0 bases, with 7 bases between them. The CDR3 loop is CSARNSYNSPLHF. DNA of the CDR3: TGCAGCGCCCGCAACTCCTATAATTCACCCCTCCACTTT.

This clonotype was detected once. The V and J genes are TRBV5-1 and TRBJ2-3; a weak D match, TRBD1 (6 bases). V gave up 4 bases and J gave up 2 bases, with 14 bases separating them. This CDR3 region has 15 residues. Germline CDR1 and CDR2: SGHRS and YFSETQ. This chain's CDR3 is CASSLRTDLTDTQYF. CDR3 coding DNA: TGCGCCAGCAGCCTCCGGACAGACCTCACAGATACGCAGTATTTT.

The CDR3 DNA reads TGTGCCAGCAGCTTCGCGGGGAACATAAACTATGGCTACACCTTC. Translation gives CASSFAGNINYGYTF. J is TRBJ1-2 and V is TRBV7-9; D gene ambiguous. Per germline, CDR1 SEHNR and CDR2 FQNEAQ (reference sequence). Trimming took 3 bases from V and 2 from J, leaving 13 bases between them. CDR3 length: 15 amino acids.

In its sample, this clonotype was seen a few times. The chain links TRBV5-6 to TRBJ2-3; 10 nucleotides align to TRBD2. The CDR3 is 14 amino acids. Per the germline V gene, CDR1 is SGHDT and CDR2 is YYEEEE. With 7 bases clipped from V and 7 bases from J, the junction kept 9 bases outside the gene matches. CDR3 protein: CASRPAGGPYTQYF. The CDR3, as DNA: TGTGCCAGCCGCCCAGCGGGGGGGCCCTATACGCAGTATTTT.

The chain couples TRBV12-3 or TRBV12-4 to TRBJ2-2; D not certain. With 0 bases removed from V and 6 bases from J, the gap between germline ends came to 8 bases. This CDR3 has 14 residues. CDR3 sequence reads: CASSLARLPGELFF. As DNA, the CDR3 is TGTGCCAGCAGTTTAGCGCGACTCCCCGGGGAGCTGTTTTTT.

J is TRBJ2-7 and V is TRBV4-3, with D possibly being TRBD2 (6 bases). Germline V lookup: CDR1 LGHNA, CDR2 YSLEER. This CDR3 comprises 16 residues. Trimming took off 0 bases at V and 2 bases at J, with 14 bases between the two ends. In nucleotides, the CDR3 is TGCGCCAGCAGCCAAGAAGGAGGGTACGGAGCCTACGAGCAGTACTTC. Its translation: CASSQEGGYGAYEQYF.

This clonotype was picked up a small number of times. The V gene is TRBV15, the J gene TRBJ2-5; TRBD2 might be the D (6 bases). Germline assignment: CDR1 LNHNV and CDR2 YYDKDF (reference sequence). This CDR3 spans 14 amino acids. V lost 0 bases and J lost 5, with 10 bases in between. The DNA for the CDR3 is TGTGCCACCAGCAGAGAGCGGAGCGGGGAGACCCAGTACTTC. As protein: CATSRERSGETQYF.

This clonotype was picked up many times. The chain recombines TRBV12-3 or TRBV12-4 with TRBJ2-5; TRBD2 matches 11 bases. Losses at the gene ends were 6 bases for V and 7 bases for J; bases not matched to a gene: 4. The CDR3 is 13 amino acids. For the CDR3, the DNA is TGTGCCAGCAGCCGAGGACTAGCGGGGACCCAGTACTTC. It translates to CASSRGLAGTQYF.

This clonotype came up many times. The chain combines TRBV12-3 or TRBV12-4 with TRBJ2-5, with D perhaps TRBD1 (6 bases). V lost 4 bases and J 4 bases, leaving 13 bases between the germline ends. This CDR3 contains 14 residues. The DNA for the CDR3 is TGTGCCAGCAGTTCTCCAGGGGTCCGAGAGACCCAGTACTTC. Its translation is CASSSPGVRETQYF.

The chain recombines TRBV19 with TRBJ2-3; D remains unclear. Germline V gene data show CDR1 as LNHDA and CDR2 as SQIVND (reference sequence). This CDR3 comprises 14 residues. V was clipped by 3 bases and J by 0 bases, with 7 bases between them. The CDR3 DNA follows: TGTGCCAGTAGTATTGCAGCTAGCACAGATACGCAGTATTTT. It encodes CASSIAASTDTQYF.

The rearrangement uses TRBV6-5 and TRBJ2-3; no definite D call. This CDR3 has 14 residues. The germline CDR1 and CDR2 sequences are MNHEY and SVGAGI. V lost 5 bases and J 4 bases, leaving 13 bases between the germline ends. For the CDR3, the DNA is TGTGCCAGCAGTCGCCCCACGGCTTCAGATACGCAGTATTTT. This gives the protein CASSRPTASDTQYF.